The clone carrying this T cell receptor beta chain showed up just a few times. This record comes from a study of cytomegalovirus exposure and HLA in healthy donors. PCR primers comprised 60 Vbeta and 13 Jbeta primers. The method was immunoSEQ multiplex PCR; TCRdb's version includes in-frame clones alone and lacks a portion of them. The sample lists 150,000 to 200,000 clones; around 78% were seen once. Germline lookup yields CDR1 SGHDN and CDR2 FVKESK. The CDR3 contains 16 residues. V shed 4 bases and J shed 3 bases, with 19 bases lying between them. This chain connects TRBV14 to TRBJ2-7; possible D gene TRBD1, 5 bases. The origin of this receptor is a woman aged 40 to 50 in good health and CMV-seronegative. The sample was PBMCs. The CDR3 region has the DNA TGTGCCAGCAGCCGGTTCGGACAAAGGACCCACTACGAGCAGTACTTC. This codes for CASSRFGQRTHYEQYF. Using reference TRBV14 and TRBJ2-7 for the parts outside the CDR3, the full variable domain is EAGVTQFPSHSVIEKGQTVTLRCDPISGHDNLYWYRRVMGKEIKFLLHFVKESKQDESGMPNNRFLAERTGGTYSTLKVQPAELEDSGVYFCASSRFGQRTHYEQYFGPGTRLTVT.